This entry concerns a single T cell receptor (beta chain). This specimen belongs to a study of blood T cell repertoires in COVID-19. About the research overall: Acute and convalescent COVID-19 specimens originated in the United States, Italy and Spain. The cDNA or gDNA used as material had been derived from T cells, B-cell-depleted T cells, or PBMCs.

Germline loops: CDR1 PRHDT, CDR2 FYEKMQ (reference sequence). The V and J ends lost 5 bases and 0 bases, in that order; junction bases with no gene match: 3. CDR3 length: 14 amino acids. The table came from immunoSEQ multiplex PCR; TCRdb's copy has only in-frame clones and leaves some out. The sample has about 340,000 clones, about 90% seen once. The sample comprised peripheral blood. This TCR was sampled from a woman between 70 and 85 years old with COVID-19, enrolled during active disease. The chain is built from TRBV13 and TRBJ2-7, with TRBD2 matching over 8 bases. The CDR3 nucleotides read TGTGCCAGCAGCCTCGGGACTAGCTCCTACGAGCAGTACTTC. Translated: CASSLGTSSYEQYF.